These 28 T cell receptor beta chains share one sample of origin, sequenced in a study of T cells in narcolepsy (dated by TCRdb to the late 2010s). Library preparation used the immunoSEQ multiplex PCR assay. What TCRdb holds here is the immuneACCESS table cut down to in-frame rearrangements. Part of the clones is not present; checked against another copy, under half of the missing clones reflect an unresolved V gene, and the others are unexplained. This sample is represented by fewer than 35,000 clones; roughly four fifths of them were singletons. Roughly 2.5% of the sample goes to the ten largest clones. The sequencing input was CD45RA- memory CD4+ T cells from PBMCs. This sample's cell subset or site label indicates: memory T cells sorted ex vivo from peripheral blood. The receptors here all came from a human donor with narcolepsy.

The chain has TRBV27 and TRBJ2-1; unclear D gene. Germline assignment: CDR1 MNHEY and CDR2 SMNVEV (reference sequence). The CDR3 extends over 9 amino acids. Trimming cost V 2 bases and J 15 bases, with 5 bases left between them. The CDR3 loop reads CASSLGPFF. DNA for the CDR3: TGTGCCAGCAGTTTAGGTCCGTTCTTC.

The V gene is TRBV19, the J gene TRBJ1-1; possibly TRBD1 for D (5 bases). CDR1 is LNHDA, CDR2 SQIVND, per germline (reference sequence). V was pared by 1 base and J by 1 base, with 7 bases between. The CDR3 is 14 residues long. CDR3 region: CASSIVGGNTEAFF. The CDR3 nucleotides are TGTGCCAGTAGTATAGTTGGGGGGAACACTGAAGCTTTCTTT.

The chain combines TRBV19 with TRBJ1-6; tentatively, D is TRBD1 (5 bases). V lost 0 bases and J lost 4, with 16 bases in between. The CDR3 is made up of 18 amino acids. The germline gives CDR1 LNHDA, CDR2 SQIVND (reference sequence). CDR3 amino acids: CASSIDYSGGNYNSPLHF. The CDR3 DNA sequence: TGTGCCAGTAGTATAGATTACTCCGGGGGAAATTATAATTCACCCCTCCACTTT.

The rearrangement uses TRBV5-1 and TRBJ2-7; D may be TRBD1 (5 bases). The CDR3 totals 12 residues. Trimming left V 4 bases short and J 6 bases short, with 11 bases between. Germline loops: CDR1 SGHRS, CDR2 YFSETQ. CDR3 sequence reads: CASSPDRSEQYF. CDR3 in DNA: TGCGCCAGCAGCCCCGACAGATCCGAGCAGTACTTC.

The rearrangement links TRBV4-2 to TRBJ2-7; no firm D call. Between the trimmed V and J ends, which lost 4 bases and 5 bases, there was a span of 12 bases. Germline loops: CDR1 LGHNA, CDR2 YNFKEQ. CDR3 size: 13 residues. This chain's CDR3 is CASSRPDYHEQYF. As DNA, the CDR3 is TGTGCCAGCAGCCGGCCGGATTACCACGAGCAGTACTTC.

The chain uses TRBV5-1 and TRBJ1-4, with D perhaps matching TRBD1 (6 bases). This CDR3 is 13 amino acids long. Germline CDR1 reads SGHRS; CDR2 reads YFSETQ. V lost 4 bases and J 6 bases, leaving 10 bases between the germline ends. CDR3 residues: CASSRGADEKLFF. The CDR3 DNA is TGCGCCAGCAGCCGGGGGGCGGATGAAAAACTGTTTTTT. The full variable domain, rest sourced from reference TRBV5-1 and TRBJ1-4, is KAGVTQTPRYLIKTRGQQVTLSCSPISGHRSVSWYQQTPGQGLQFLFEYFSETQRNKGNFPGRFSGRQFSNSRSEMNVSTLELGDSALYLCASSRGADEKLFFGSGTQLSVL.

The CDR3 loop is CASSLDFVALGGYTF. The CDR3, as DNA: TGTGCCAGCAGCTTGGACTTTGTGGCCTTAGGTGGCTACACCTTC. V usage is TRBV5-4 and J usage is TRBJ1-2; D is ambiguous. The CDR3 runs 15 residues. V lost 0 bases, J lost 7 bases, and 16 bases lay in between. Germline values: CDR1 SGHNT, CDR2 YYREEE (reference sequence).

The V call is TRBV19, the J call TRBJ2-6; possible D gene TRBD2, 6 bases. Trimming took off 3 bases at V and 4 bases at J, with 10 bases between the two ends. This CDR3 is built from 15 residues. Germline CDR1 and CDR2: LNHDA and SQIVND (reference sequence). CDR3 nucleotides: TGTGCCAGTAGTATGCGGGATGGCGGGGCCAACGTCCTGACTTTC. Residues: CASSMRDGGANVLTF.

J is TRBJ1-2 and V is TRBV29-1; TRBD1 matches 7 bases. V was clipped by 5 bases and J by 3 bases; unmatched bases: 3. The CDR3 is 12 amino acids. Germline V gives CDR1 SQVTM, CDR2 ANQGSEA. The CDR3 sequence is CSVWDSYYGYTF. In DNA form, the CDR3 reads TGCAGCGTTTGGGACAGCTACTATGGCTACACCTTC. Using reference TRBV29-1 and TRBJ1-2 for the parts outside the CDR3, the full variable domain is SAVISQKPSRDICQRGTSLTIQCQVDSQVTMMFWYRQQPGQSLTLIATANQGSEATYESGFVIDKFPISRPNLTFSTLTVSNMSPEDSSIYLCSVWDSYYGYTFGSGTRLTVV.

This clone was counted only a few times. The chain uses TRBV5-1 and TRBJ2-5; 9 bases are shared with TRBD2. V was pared by 0 bases and J by 1 base, with 4 bases of the junction left unmatched. The CDR3 loop spans 16 amino acids. Per germline, CDR1 SGHRS and CDR2 YFSETQ. CDR3 loop: CASSLASGLAQETQYF. Here the CDR3 DNA reads TGCGCCAGCAGCTTGGCCTCGGGACTAGCCCAAGAGACCCAGTACTTC.

The chain recombines TRBV7-3 with TRBJ1-1; the D is unclear. This CDR3 is built from 13 residues. Deletions cut 2 bases from V and 3 bases from J, with 7 bases between. Germline CDR1 SGHTA, CDR2 FQGTGA. CDR3 DNA sequence: TGTGCCAGCAGCTTATCAGCGGACACTGAAGCTTTCTTT. Translating it yields CASSLSADTEAFF.

This chain links TRBV27 with TRBJ1-5; 10 bases align to TRBD1. The CDR3 has 15 amino acids. V shed 4 bases, J shed 6 bases, and the junction held 6 bases outside the gene matches. Germline V gene lookup returns CDR1 MNHEY and CDR2 SMNVEV (reference sequence). The CDR3 loop is CASSSLGTGAQPQHF. The CDR3 DNA reads as TGTGCCAGCAGTTCCCTTGGGACAGGGGCTCAGCCCCAGCATTTT.

This rearrangement joins TRBV2 to TRBJ2-5, with 9 bases fitting TRBD1. Germline V gene data show CDR1 as SNHLY and CDR2 as FYNNEI. Trimming cost V 6 bases and J 5 bases; bases outside gene matches: 7. The CDR3 is made up of 14 amino acids. The CDR3 coding sequence is TGTGCCAGCAGAGCCGGGACAGGGTGGGAGACCCAGTACTTC. This encodes CASRAGTGWETQYF.

The chain employs TRBV7-9 and TRBJ1-4; D is possibly TRBD1 (5 bases). Germline V gene sequence: CDR1 SEHNR, CDR2 FQNEAQ (reference sequence). The CDR3 extends over 14 amino acids. Trimming cost V 4 bases and J 6 bases, with 12 bases left between them. The DNA of the CDR3 is TGTGCCAGCAGCTCAGGGTTGGGGTATGAAAAACTGTTTTTT. Translated: CASSSGLGYEKLFF.

This chain joins TRBV4-2 and TRBJ1-3; tentatively, D is TRBD1 (5 bases). With 0 bases removed from V and 0 bases from J, the gap between germline ends came to 12 bases. This CDR3 has 17 residues. Germline-derived CDR1 and CDR2 are LGHNA and YNFKEQ. The CDR3: CASSQDAGVSSGNTIYF. CDR3 in DNA: TGTGCCAGCAGCCAAGATGCGGGGGTGAGCTCTGGAAACACCATATATTTT.

The CDR3 is CASGYTGGQGNQPQHF. DNA for the CDR3: TGTGCCAGCGGATATACAGGGGGCCAGGGCAATCAGCCCCAGCATTTT. This chain uses TRBV27 with TRBJ1-5, with 9 bases lining up with TRBD1. CDR3 length: 16 amino acids. Germline CDR1 reads MNHEY; CDR2 reads SMNVEV (reference sequence). Unmatched junction bases numbered 10, after V lost 8 bases and J lost 2 bases.

This chain joins TRBV2 and TRBJ2-1; no definite D call. V shed 1 base and J shed 2 bases, with 9 bases lying between them. The germline V gene has CDR1 SNHLY and CDR2 FYNNEI. The CDR3 extends over 15 amino acids. CDR3 sequence (DNA): TGTGCCAGCAGTGAAGTTGGGTCTACCTACAATGAGCAGTTCTTC. Its protein is CASSEVGSTYNEQFF.

The genes are TRBV11-2 and TRBJ1-2; tentatively, D is TRBD1 (5 bases). The CDR3 consists of 14 residues. Germline V gives CDR1 SGHAT, CDR2 FQNNGV. V shed 0 bases and J shed 5 bases, with 10 bases lying between them. The DNA of the CDR3 is TGTGCCAGCAGCTTAGAACGGCAGGGATATGGCTACACCTTC. This sequence encodes CASSLERQGYGYTF.

This clone was counted a few times. The junction and the germline gene differ at one end; a read error may be behind it. V and J are TRBV19 and TRBJ2-1; TRBD2 might be the D (5 bases). The germline V gene encodes CDR1 LNHDA and CDR2 SQIVND (reference sequence). CDR3 length equals 15 residues. CDR3 nucleotides: TGTGCAAGTACCGGAGTTGGGAGCTCCTACAATGAGCAGTTCTTC. The encoded protein is CASTGVGSSYNEQFF.

The sample holds one count of this clone. V usage is TRBV6-6 and J usage is TRBJ1-5; TRBD1 matches 9 bases. The CDR3 extends over 16 amino acids. Per germline, CDR1 MNHNY and CDR2 SVGAGI (reference sequence). Unmatched junction bases numbered 13, after V lost 6 bases and J lost 7 bases. CDR3 protein: CASSPGTGPQGQPQHF. The DNA of the CDR3 is TGTGCCAGCAGCCCCGGGACAGGGCCACAAGGCCAGCCCCAGCATTTT.

The V and J genes are TRBV9 and TRBJ2-3; 8 nucleotides line up with TRBD2. J lost 5 bases, V lost 0 bases, and 5 bases had no gene match. In germline, CDR1 is SGDLS, CDR2 YYNGEE. This CDR3 comprises 15 residues. CDR3 bases: TGTGCCAGCAGCGTAGCGGGGGGGCGTGGAGATACGCAGTATTTT. It translates to CASSVAGGRGDTQYF.

This clone came up a few times. V usage is TRBV5-1 and J usage is TRBJ2-2; TRBD1 matches at 8 bases. With V trimmed by 0 bases and J by 8 bases, 6 bases remained unmatched. The CDR3 is 15 residues long. Germline V CDR1 and CDR2: SGHRS, YFSETQ. CDR3 sequence: CASSLEAGGRGELFF. The CDR3 bases are TGCGCCAGCAGCTTGGAGGCAGGGGGCCGAGGGGAGCTGTTTTTT. The complete variable domain, with remaining parts taken from reference TRBV5-1 and TRBJ2-2, reads KAGVTQTPRYLIKTRGQQVTLSCSPISGHRSVSWYQQTPGQGLQFLFEYFSETQRNKGNFPGRFSGRQFSNSRSEMNVSTLELGDSALYLCASSLEAGGRGELFFGEGSRLTVL.

The chain has TRBV6-1 and TRBJ2-3, with TRBD2 as a possible D gene (7 bases). The germline gives CDR1 MNHNS, CDR2 SASEGT. V dropped 7 bases and J dropped 14 bases, with 25 bases sitting between them. CDR3 length equals 14 residues. In DNA, the CDR3 is TGTGCCAGCACGAGGGAGGGGGGGCCGTCGTATGTGTATTTT. It yields the protein CASTREGGPSYVYF.

This rearrangement joins TRBV5-1 to TRBJ2-1, with 10 bases identical to TRBD2. Germline V gives CDR1 SGHRS, CDR2 YFSETQ. V dropped 4 bases and J dropped 4; count of bases not matched to a gene: 5. The CDR3 has 15 amino acids. CDR3 in DNA: TGCGCCAGCAGCGACGGGACTAGCGTTTACAATGAGCAGTTCTTC. It yields the protein CASSDGTSVYNEQFF.

Only one count was recorded for this clone. The chain joins TRBV2 to TRBJ2-1; TRBD2 is a possible D gene (6 bases). Trimming removed 0 bases from V and 9 bases from J, with 9 bases in between. The germline V gene encodes CDR1 SNHLY and CDR2 FYNNEI. The CDR3 has 13 residues. Written as DNA, the CDR3 is TGTGCCAGCAGTGAAGCACGGAGGGGTGAGCAGTTCTTC. Translated, it gives CASSEARRGEQFF.

V usage is TRBV7-9 and J usage is TRBJ2-1; possibly TRBD2 for D (5 bases). The CDR3 length is 13 residues. CDR1 is SEHNR and CDR2 is FQNEAQ in the germline V gene (reference sequence). V shed 4 bases and J shed 2 bases, with 6 bases lying between them. DNA for the CDR3: TGTGCCAGCAGCTCCGGGACCTACAATGAGCAGTTCTTC. Residues: CASSSGTYNEQFF.

The table lists this clone with a few counts. For the CDR3, the DNA is TGTGCCAGCAGCCCCGGGACAGGGGGCGGCTACACCTTC. It translates to CASSPGTGGGYTF. The gene calls are TRBV6-5 and TRBJ1-2, with 12 nucleotides matching TRBD1. Trimming cost V 6 bases and J 8 bases; bases outside gene matches: 4. The CDR3 spans 13 residues. Germline V gene sequence: CDR1 MNHEY, CDR2 SVGAGI.

The chain links TRBV20-1 to TRBJ2-5; no firm D call. The CDR3 has 11 amino acids. Germline V gene sequence: CDR1 DFQATT, CDR2 SNEGSKA (reference sequence). Trimming pared 3 bases from V and 4 bases from J, leaving 6 bases between. CDR3: CSASGGETQYF. The CDR3 DNA follows: TGCAGTGCTAGTGGCGGAGAGACCCAGTACTTC.